Many counts were recorded for the clone carrying this TCR beta chain. Antigen: not known. The V and J ends lost 4 bases and 5 bases, in that order; junction bases with no gene match: 11. CDR1 and CDR2 from the germline V gene are DFQATT and SNEGSKA (reference sequence). The CDR3 is 15 residues long. The sample is drawn from a study of regulatory T cells in long-lasting Graves disease. The study, taken as a whole, reports: Persistent disease showed a preference for TRBV28, TRBJ1-2 and TRBJ2-5. Persistent patients shared 2,500 to 3,000 public clonotypes among themselves. Newly diagnosed patients shared fewer, at under 1,000.

Through Arm-PCR of CDR3 regions and iRepertoire HTBI primers, TCR beta libraries were built. Via MiXCR, TCRdb re-called the multiplex PCR reads, giving one row per CDR3 protein. The profile shows some 460,000 distinct CDR3 sequences, around 15% of them singletons. As to time point: newly diagnosed GD, antithyroid drugs for less than 3 months. PBMC RNA was the source of the TCR library. An endocrinology department located in Xi'an, China, was where the patients came from. This sample was also put to use in a study of T cells in Graves' hyperthyroidism and ophthalmopathy.

The sequence derives from a man aged 35 to 55 with Graves disease. The sequencing here drew on peripheral blood mononuclear cells (PBMCs), taken at new diagnosis, from a patient treated with antithyroid drugs. The chain combines TRBV20-1 with TRBJ2-3; 8 bases align to TRBD2. The CDR3 loop is CSATPPGLGVDTQYF. The CDR3 coding sequence is TGCAGTGCTACCCCCCCGGGACTAGGGGTAGATACGCAGTATTTT.